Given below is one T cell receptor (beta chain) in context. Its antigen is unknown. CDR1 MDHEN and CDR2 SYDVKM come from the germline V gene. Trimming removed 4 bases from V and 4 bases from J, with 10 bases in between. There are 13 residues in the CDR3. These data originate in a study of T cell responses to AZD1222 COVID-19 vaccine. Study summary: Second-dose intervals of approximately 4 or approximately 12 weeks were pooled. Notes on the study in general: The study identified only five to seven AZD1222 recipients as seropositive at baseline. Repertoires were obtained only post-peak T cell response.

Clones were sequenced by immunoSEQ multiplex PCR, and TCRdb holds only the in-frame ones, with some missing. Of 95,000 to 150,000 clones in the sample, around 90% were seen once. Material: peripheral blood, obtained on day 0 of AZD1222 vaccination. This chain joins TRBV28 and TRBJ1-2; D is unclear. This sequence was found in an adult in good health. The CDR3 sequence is CASSSPALYGYTF. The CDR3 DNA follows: TGTGCCAGCAGTTCCCCGGCCCTCTATGGCTACACCTTC.